This T cell receptor beta chain is drawn from a study of OX40 agonist ivuxolimab in advanced cancers. The germline V gene has CDR1 SGHAT and CDR2 FQDESV (reference sequence). This CDR3 is 15 amino acids long. Trimming took 5 bases from V and 5 from J, leaving 18 bases between them. A word on this clone: What it binds is not known.

Study-level points and caveats: The mean number of expanded clones was higher in CD8+ T cells than in CD4+.

Using immunoSEQ multiplex PCR, the repertoire was profiled, and TCRdb retains in-frame clones only, with some absent. The sample carries about 98,000 clones, 87% recorded once. The receptor's source is an adult with an advanced solid tumor such as melanoma, head and neck, liver or kidney cancer. The sample in question was CD4+ or CD8+ T cells sorted from blood, obtained in a trial of the OX40 agonist ivuxolimab. This chain uses TRBV11-1 with TRBJ2-5, with D perhaps matching TRBD1 (6 bases). The CDR3 loop is CASSVYRVSGETQYF. The CDR3 nucleotides read TGTGCCAGCAGCGTTTACAGGGTCTCTGGGGAGACCCAGTACTTC.